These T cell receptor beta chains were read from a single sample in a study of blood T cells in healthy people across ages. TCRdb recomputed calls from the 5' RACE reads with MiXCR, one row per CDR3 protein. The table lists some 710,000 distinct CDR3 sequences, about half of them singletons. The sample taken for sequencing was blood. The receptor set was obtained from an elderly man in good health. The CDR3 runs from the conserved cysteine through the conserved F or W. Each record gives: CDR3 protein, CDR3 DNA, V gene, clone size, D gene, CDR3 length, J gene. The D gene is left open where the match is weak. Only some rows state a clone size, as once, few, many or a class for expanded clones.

CDR3 protein: CASGRGAPSYEQYF
CDR3 DNA: TGTGCCAGCGGCAGGGGGGCCCCTAGCTACGAGCAGTACTTC
V gene: TRBV6-2/TRBV6-3
clone size: .
D gene: .
CDR3 length: 14
J gene: TRBJ2-7

CDR3 protein: CASRSASDVNTEAFF
CDR3 DNA: TGTGCCAGCAGGAGCGCCAGCGATGTGAACACTGAAGCTTTCTTT
V gene: TRBV7-9
clone size: few
D gene: .
CDR3 length: 15
J gene: TRBJ1-1

CDR3 protein: CASTPSQLGANVLTF
CDR3 DNA: TGTGCCAGCACCCCTTCTCAACTTGGGGCCAACGTCCTGACTTTC
V gene: TRBV5-4
clone size: .
D gene: .
CDR3 length: 15
J gene: TRBJ2-6

CDR3 protein: CASSGITGADTQCF
CDR3 DNA: TGTGCCAGCAGCGGGATAACAGGGGCAGATACGCAGTGTTTT
V gene: TRBV5-5
clone size: .
D gene: TRBD1
CDR3 length: 14
J gene: TRBJ2-3

CDR3 protein: CASSPPLAEVYNEQFF
CDR3 DNA: TGTGCCAGCAGTCCCCCACTAGCGGAGGTCTACAATGAGCAGTTCTTC
V gene: TRBV28
clone size: few
D gene: TRBD2
CDR3 length: 16
J gene: TRBJ2-1

CDR3 protein: CAISDLDAETEAFF
CDR3 DNA: TGTGCCATCAGTGACTTGGACGCGGAGACTGAAGCTTTCTTT
V gene: TRBV10-3
clone size: .
D gene: .
CDR3 length: 14
J gene: TRBJ1-1

CDR3 protein: CASSQMAGNTIYF
CDR3 DNA: TGTGCCAGCAGCCAAATGGCCGGAAACACCATATATTTT
V gene: TRBV3-1
clone size: .
D gene: .
CDR3 length: 13
J gene: TRBJ1-3

CDR3 protein: CASSQDEDPFLIQETQYF
CDR3 DNA: TGTGCCAGCAGCCAAGATGAGGACCCCTTTTTAATTCAAGAGACCCAGTACTTC
V gene: TRBV3-1
clone size: .
D gene: .
CDR3 length: 18
J gene: TRBJ2-5

CDR3 protein: CASSQDASPQGPGYTF
CDR3 DNA: TGTGCCAGCAGCCAAGATGCGAGTCCCCAGGGCCCTGGCTACACCTTC
V gene: TRBV4-2
clone size: .
D gene: .
CDR3 length: 16
J gene: TRBJ1-2

CDR3 protein: CASSPSAVDTQYF
CDR3 DNA: TGTGCCAGCTCACCCTCCGCGGTGGATACGCAGTATTTT
V gene: TRBV18
clone size: .
D gene: .
CDR3 length: 13
J gene: TRBJ2-3

CDR3 protein: CASSLAGQGATGYTF
CDR3 DNA: TGTGCCAGCAGTTTAGCCGGACAGGGGGCGACTGGCTACACCTTC
V gene: TRBV12-3/TRBV12-4
clone size: .
D gene: TRBD1
CDR3 length: 15
J gene: TRBJ1-2

CDR3 protein: CASSYRPSGGPQETQYF
CDR3 DNA: TGTGCCAGCAGCTACCGGCCTAGCGGGGGCCCTCAAGAGACCCAGTACTTC
V gene: TRBV7-9
clone size: .
D gene: TRBD2
CDR3 length: 17
J gene: TRBJ2-5

CDR3 protein: CSARRHQSTDTQYF
CDR3 DNA: TGCAGTGCCCGGAGGCACCAAAGCACAGATACGCAGTATTTT
V gene: TRBV20-1
clone size: many
D gene: .
CDR3 length: 14
J gene: TRBJ2-3

CDR3 protein: CATSRGEGVDEQYF
CDR3 DNA: TGTGCCACCAGCAGAGGGGAAGGGGTCGACGAGCAGTACTTC
V gene: TRBV15
clone size: few
D gene: .
CDR3 length: 14
J gene: TRBJ2-7

CDR3 protein: CASTEGGAYGYTF
CDR3 DNA: TGTGCCAGCACCGAGGGGGGCGCCTATGGCTACACCTTC
V gene: TRBV6-1
clone size: .
D gene: .
CDR3 length: 13
J gene: TRBJ1-2

CDR3 protein: CGVGGGLGTSSGELFF
CDR3 DNA: TGCGGCGTCGGAGGGGGCCTTGGGACTAGTTCCGGGGAGCTGTTTTTT
V gene: TRBV29-1
clone size: few
D gene: .
CDR3 length: 16
J gene: TRBJ2-2

CDR3 protein: CASSWGQGSQETQYF
CDR3 DNA: TGTGCCAGCTCGTGGGGACAGGGGAGCCAAGAGACCCAGTACTTC
V gene: TRBV18
clone size: .
D gene: TRBD1
CDR3 length: 15
J gene: TRBJ2-5

CDR3 protein: CSAAAPIGGEGTDTQYF
CDR3 DNA: TGCAGTGCTGCCGCCCCCATAGGGGGGGAGGGCACAGATACGCAGTATTTT
V gene: TRBV20-1
clone size: .
D gene: .
CDR3 length: 17
J gene: TRBJ2-3

CDR3 protein: CASSYSGGQGAAYNEQFF
CDR3 DNA: TGTGCCAGCAGTTACTCCGGGGGACAGGGGGCGGCCTACAATGAGCAGTTCTTC
V gene: TRBV6-2/TRBV6-3
clone size: .
D gene: TRBD1
CDR3 length: 18
J gene: TRBJ2-1

CDR3 protein: CASSRKQGPYEQYF
CDR3 DNA: TGTGCCAGCAGTCGTAAGCAGGGGCCCTACGAGCAGTACTTC
V gene: TRBV12-3/TRBV12-4
clone size: .
D gene: .
CDR3 length: 14
J gene: TRBJ2-7

CDR3 protein: CASSFSAYEQYF
CDR3 DNA: TGTGCCAGCAGCTTTTCCGCCTACGAGCAGTACTTC
V gene: TRBV7-9
clone size: few
D gene: .
CDR3 length: 12
J gene: TRBJ2-7

CDR3 protein: CASSQEPADYEQYF
CDR3 DNA: TGTGCCAGCAGCCAAGAGCCGGCTGATTACGAGCAGTACTTC
V gene: TRBV4-2
clone size: many
D gene: .
CDR3 length: 14
J gene: TRBJ2-7

CDR3 protein: CASSLQTSGNSEQFF
CDR3 DNA: TGCGCCAGCAGCTTGCAGACTAGCGGGAATAGTGAGCAGTTCTTC
V gene: TRBV5-1
clone size: few
D gene: TRBD2
CDR3 length: 15
J gene: TRBJ2-1

CDR3 protein: CASSSGQNRYEQYF
CDR3 DNA: TGCGCCAGCAGCTCCGGACAGAATCGGTACGAGCAGTACTTC
V gene: TRBV5-1
clone size: .
D gene: .
CDR3 length: 14
J gene: TRBJ2-7

CDR3 protein: CASSPWGQGMIYGYTF
CDR3 DNA: TGTGCCAGCAGTCCATGGGGACAGGGCATGATCTATGGCTACACCTTC
V gene: TRBV27
clone size: once
D gene: TRBD1
CDR3 length: 16
J gene: TRBJ1-2

CDR3 protein: CSARGGPQGATEAFF
CDR3 DNA: TGCAGTGCTAGAGGGGGCCCACAGGGGGCCACTGAAGCTTTCTTT
V gene: TRBV20-1
clone size: .
D gene: TRBD1
CDR3 length: 15
J gene: TRBJ1-1

CDR3 protein: CSVEPGNTGELFF
CDR3 DNA: TGCAGCGTTGAACCGGGAAACACCGGGGAGCTGTTTTTT
V gene: TRBV29-1
clone size: .
D gene: .
CDR3 length: 13
J gene: TRBJ2-2

CDR3 protein: CASRRDQETQYF
CDR3 DNA: TGTGCCAGCAGGAGGGACCAAGAGACCCAGTACTTC
V gene: TRBV2
clone size: .
D gene: .
CDR3 length: 12
J gene: TRBJ2-5

CDR3 protein: CASSVGVSSYNEQYF
CDR3 DNA: TGTGCCAGCAGCGTAGGGGTTAGCTCCTACAATGAGCAGTACTTC
V gene: TRBV9
clone size: .
D gene: .
CDR3 length: 15
J gene: TRBJ2-7

CDR3 protein: CASSWGRGTDTQYF
CDR3 DNA: TGTGCCAGCAGCTGGGGTCGGGGGACAGATACGCAGTATTTT
V gene: TRBV5-8
clone size: few
D gene: .
CDR3 length: 14
J gene: TRBJ2-3

CDR3 protein: CAISESTSGSDEQYF
CDR3 DNA: TGTGCCATCAGTGAGTCGACTAGCGGGAGTGACGAGCAGTACTTC
V gene: TRBV10-3
clone size: many
D gene: TRBD2
CDR3 length: 15
J gene: TRBJ2-7

CDR3 protein: CASSLRLTANVLTF
CDR3 DNA: TGTGCCAGCAGCCTTAGGCTAACGGCCAACGTCCTGACTTTC
V gene: TRBV7-9
clone size: .
D gene: .
CDR3 length: 14
J gene: TRBJ2-6

CDR3 protein: CATSRDISPGIPYEQYF
CDR3 DNA: TGTGCCACCAGCAGAGATATAAGCCCCGGGATCCCCTACGAGCAGTACTTC
V gene: TRBV15
clone size: few
D gene: .
CDR3 length: 17
J gene: TRBJ2-7

CDR3 protein: CASRSTGGFGYTF
CDR3 DNA: TGTGCCAGCAGATCCACAGGGGGTTTTGGCTACACCTTC
V gene: TRBV12-3/TRBV12-4
clone size: many
D gene: TRBD1
CDR3 length: 13
J gene: TRBJ1-2

CDR3 protein: CASSPSQRENQEQFF
CDR3 DNA: TGTGCCAGCTCACCCTCCCAGCGGGAGAATCAGGAGCAGTTCTTC
V gene: TRBV18
clone size: .
D gene: TRBD2
CDR3 length: 15
J gene: TRBJ2-1

CDR3 protein: CSATLPPGLEGRGGMNEQFF
CDR3 DNA: TGCAGTGCTACCCTACCGCCGGGACTAGAGGGGAGGGGCGGTATGAATGAGCAGTTCTTC
V gene: TRBV20-1
clone size: many
D gene: TRBD2
CDR3 length: 20
J gene: TRBJ2-1

CDR3 protein: CASSTDPPYNEQFF
CDR3 DNA: TGCGCCAGCAGCACGGACCCCCCCTACAATGAGCAGTTCTTC
V gene: TRBV5-1
clone size: .
D gene: .
CDR3 length: 14
J gene: TRBJ2-1

CDR3 protein: CASHLAENYNEQFF
CDR3 DNA: TGTGCCAGCCATCTAGCGGAAAACTACAATGAGCAGTTCTTC
V gene: TRBV7-2
clone size: few
D gene: TRBD2
CDR3 length: 14
J gene: TRBJ2-1

CDR3 protein: CSASPISGRGSYNEQFF
CDR3 DNA: TGCAGTGCTAGCCCTATCAGCGGGAGAGGGTCCTACAATGAGCAGTTCTTC
V gene: TRBV20-1
clone size: few
D gene: TRBD2
CDR3 length: 17
J gene: TRBJ2-1